This T cell receptor beta chain was sequenced in a study of T cell responses to AZD1222 COVID-19 vaccine. Sequencing was performed with immunoSEQ multiplex PCR; in TCRdb, only in-frame clones are kept and a portion is missing. The sample consists of over 100,000 clones, approximately 91% of them appearing once. The CDR3 covers 16 residues. Germline CDR1 and CDR2: SGHNT and YYREEE (reference sequence). After removal of 3 bases from V and 8 bases from J, the junction contained 7 bases not matched to a gene. Sequences were derived from peripheral blood, sampled on day 0 of AZD1222 vaccination. The rearrangement joins TRBV5-4 to TRBJ2-1; 14 bases match TRBD2. The receptor comes from an adult in good health. Here the CDR3 reads CASSSRTSGRSHEQFF. In nucleotides, the CDR3 is TGTGCCAGCAGCTCCCGGACTAGCGGGAGGTCCCATGAGCAGTTCTTC.